The present T cell receptor (beta chain) was sequenced within a study of identical twins. Study-level findings and limits: Without tracking the same donors, conclusions rested on cross-sectional statistical analysis.

The CDR3 totals 15 residues. The V gene's germline CDR1 is MNHEY and CDR2 SVGAGI. Trimming took 0 bases from V and 3 from J, leaving 12 bases between them. Comment on this clonotype: What it binds is unknown.

Template switching created a universal primer site, and the cDNA included unique molecular identifiers. TCRdb analysed the 5' RACE reads with MiXCR anew, one entry per CDR3 protein. This sample has around 470,000 distinct CDR3 sequences, with approximately 15% found just once. This sample also appeared in a second study, on yellow fever vaccine responses in identical twins.

The V call is TRBV6-5, the J call TRBJ2-7, with TRBD1 as a possible D gene (5 bases). What was sequenced was CD4+ T cells sorted from blood. The sequence was collected from a woman younger than 35 in good health. The DNA for the CDR3 is TGTGCCAGCAGTTACTCGGGCAGGGTCGACTACGAGCAGTACTTC. Its protein is CASSYSGRVDYEQYF.